This T cell receptor (beta chain) was captured in a study of shared clonotypes between healthy human individuals. Replicate PCRs for sorted subsets used approximately 220 ng DNA; this equaled 30,000 to 35,000 T cell genomes. Profiled with immunoSEQ multiplex PCR; TCRdb holds only in-frame clones, not every one. The sample lists hundreds of thousands of clones; more than 70% were seen once. Free of recent acute infections or vaccinations, the donors were healthy HIV-negative adults. Study-level findings and limits: Represented diversity, genetic and exposure-history alike, was limited by few donors.

A word on this clone: Its antigen remains unidentified.

The CDR3 is 14 amino acids. Trimming took 4 bases from V and 5 from J; bases not matched to a gene: 5. Per germline, CDR1 SGHNT and CDR2 YYREEE (reference sequence). Sample: memory CD4+ T cells sorted from blood. Noted subset: CD45RA-negative fraction. The clonotype originates from a woman younger than 45 in good health. The chain recombines TRBV5-4 with TRBJ1-1; the match to TRBD1 covers 10 bases. The CDR3 bases are TGTGCCAGCAGCGTGGACAGGGGGGCTACTGAAGCTTTCTTT. It is translated as CASSVDRGATEAFF.